The text below deals with one T cell receptor beta chain. The antigen is undetermined. The sequence runs out 3 residues before the end of the CDR3; the remainder is reconstructed from the germline J gene. The data were produced by immunoSEQ multiplex PCR, yet TCRdb's version contains in-frame clones alone and is incomplete. This repertoire includes 25,000 to 35,000 clones. These data come from a study of Tregs in tolerant kidney transplant recipients. Regarding the study as a whole: Validation in larger populations is needed because few patients were studied.

The nonmyeloablative bone marrow transplants came from related graft donors, with transient mixed chimerism. Unstimulated regulatory T cells (CD4+CD25+CD127-), CD4+CD25- non-regulatory cells, CD4 and CD8 cells were FACS-sorted from thawed PBMCs. V gave up 4 bases and J gave up 6 bases; unmatched junction bases: 8. The CDR3 runs to 15 residues. Germline-derived CDR1 and CDR2 are MNHEY and SVGEGT. The sequence derives from a human patient who received a combined kidney and bone marrow transplant. The graft donor may have contributed some T cells. The sequencing used CD4+ T cells from blood (PBMCs), collected 24 months after the transplant. This chain links TRBV6-2 or TRBV6-3 with TRBJ2-7, with 11 bases lining up with TRBD2. The CDR3 here is CASSSTGTSGPEQYF. The covered CDR3 bases are TGTGCCAGCAGTTCAACCGGGACTAGCGGACCCGAG.